What follows are 5 T cell receptor beta chains derived from one specimen sequenced in a study of T cells expressing NK-cell markers. TCRdb re-called the 5' RACE reads and shows each CDR3 protein once, DNA omitted. This sample's table reports 300,000 to 500,000 distinct CDR3 sequences. Sequencing input: blood T cells: a sorted CD56 or NKG2C T cell subset, CD4+ or CD8+ T cells, or bulk PBMC T cells (not recorded which). These receptors all come from a woman aged 45 to 65 in good health.

The chain has TRBV6-2 or TRBV6-3 and TRBJ1-1; TCRdb returns TRBD1, unconfirmable since there is no DNA. The CDR3 runs to 13 residues. Germline CDR1 MNHEY, CDR2 SVGEGT. CDR3: CAITGQSYTEAFF.

The gene calls are TRBV12-3 or TRBV12-4 and TRBJ1-2; lacking DNA, the TRBD1 call made by TCRdb goes unchecked. This CDR3 contains 15 residues. CDR3 amino acids: CASSLQLGADHGYTF.

The chain carries TRBV7-7 and TRBJ2-2; TCRdb proposes TRBD1, but this gene call is untestable without DNA. This CDR3 has 13 residues. Per germline, CDR1 SSHAT and CDR2 FNYEAQ (reference sequence). The CDR3 loop is CASSPAPTGELFF.

The genes are TRBV5-1 and TRBJ2-5; TCRdb's D gene call, TRBD2, goes unchecked for lack of DNA. This CDR3 is 15 amino acids long. Germline CDR1 reads SGHRS; CDR2 reads YFSETQ. The CDR3 loop is CASSLAGTSKETQYF.

This clonotype shows up as medium-sized by frequency. The chain joins TRBV5-1 to TRBJ2-1; absent DNA, TCRdb's TRBD2 call cannot be checked. This CDR3 has 12 residues. The germline V gene has CDR1 SGHRS and CDR2 YFSETQ. The CDR3 loop is CASSPERQPQFF. Full variable domain (missing parts from reference TRBV5-1 and TRBJ2-1): KAGVTQTPRYLIKTRGQQVTLSCSPISGHRSVSWYQQTPGQGLQFLFEYFSETQRNKGNFPGRFSGRQFSNSRSEMNVSTLELGDSALYLCASSPERQPQFFGPGTRLTVL.